One T cell receptor (beta chain) is described in this entry. Its antigen remains unidentified. Trimming pared 2 bases from V and 3 bases from J, leaving 21 bases between. The germline V gene has CDR1 KGHDR and CDR2 SFDVKD. This CDR3 is 18 amino acids long. The record originates from a study of T cells in Graves' hyperthyroidism and ophthalmopathy. General study points: A model of 13 V-J pairs discriminated ophthalmopathy from stable hyperthyroidism.

RNA transcripts served as the template for amplifying TCR beta CDR3 regions. HTBI primers were the set used in a first-round RT-PCR of the TCR CDR3. TCRdb reprocessed the multiplex PCR reads with MiXCR, giving one entry per CDR3 protein. The repertoire includes roughly 570,000 distinct CDR3 sequences, around a sixth of them detected once, and under 7.5% sits in the top ten. V and J are TRBV24-1 and TRBJ1-2; tentatively, D is TRBD1 (6 bases). This sequence was found in a woman younger than 45 with Graves' hyperthyroidism. The sequencing sample was made of blood. The CDR3 reads CATSDWGGAPYPDYGYTF. The CDR3 nucleotides are TGTGCCACCAGTGATTGGGGGGGGGCCCCCTATCCTGACTATGGCTACACCTTC.